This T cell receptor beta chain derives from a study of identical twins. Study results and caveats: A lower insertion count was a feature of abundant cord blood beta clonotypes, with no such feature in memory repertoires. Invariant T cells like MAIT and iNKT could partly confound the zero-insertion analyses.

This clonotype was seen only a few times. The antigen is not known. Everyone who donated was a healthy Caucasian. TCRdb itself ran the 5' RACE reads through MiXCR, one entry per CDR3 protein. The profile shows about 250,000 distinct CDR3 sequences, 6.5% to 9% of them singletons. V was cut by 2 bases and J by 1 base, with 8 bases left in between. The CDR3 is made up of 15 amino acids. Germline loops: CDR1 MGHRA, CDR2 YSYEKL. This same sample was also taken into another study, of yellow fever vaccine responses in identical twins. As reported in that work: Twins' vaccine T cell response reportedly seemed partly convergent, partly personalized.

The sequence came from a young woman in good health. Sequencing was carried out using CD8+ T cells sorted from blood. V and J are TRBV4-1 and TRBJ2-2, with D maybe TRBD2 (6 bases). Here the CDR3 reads CASSQLARNTGELFF. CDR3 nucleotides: TGCGCCAGCAGCCAACTAGCGCGGAACACCGGGGAGCTGTTTTTT.